This is a list of T cell receptor beta chains from one sample in a study of metastatic and nonmetastatic thyroid tumors. MiXCR re-clonotyped the PCR reads for TCRdb. This table has 30,000 to 35,000 clones, 16% appearing once. Input material: blood. These receptors were collected from a female donor with papillary thyroid cancer or a benign thyroid nodule (not recorded which). Some clones in this sample may be carry-over from other donors' samples. Both conserved end residues are part of each CDR3. D genes are given only for firm matches. Size is omitted from some rows. Given values are once, few, many or a class for expanded clones.

CASSHSRGAYEQYF,TGTGCCAGCTCACATTCCAGGGGCGCCTACGAGCAGTACTTC,TRBV18,NA,TRBJ2-7,many
CASSFFTGGSYNEQFF,TGTGCCAGCAGTTTTTTCACAGGAGGCTCCTACAATGAGCAGTTCTTC,TRBV28,NA,TRBJ2-1,many
CASSGTGLYGYTF,TGTGCCAGTAGCGGGACAGGACTATATGGCTACACCTTC,TRBV19,TRBD1,TRBJ1-2,many
CASSSLGTDTQYF,TGTGCCAGCAGCTCCCTGGGAACAGATACGCAGTATTTT,TRBV6-4,NA,TRBJ2-3,many
CASSPGQNVKNIQYF,TGTGCCAGTAGTCCCGGACAGAACGTAAAAAACATTCAGTACTTC,TRBV19,NA,TRBJ2-4,many
CASSVEDRAYEQYF,TGTGCCAGCAGCGTAGAGGACCGAGCCTACGAGCAGTACTTC,TRBV9,NA,TRBJ2-7,many
CASTPLVPPDTQYF,TGTGCCAGCACCCCTCTCGTCCCCCCAGATACGCAGTATTTT,TRBV6-1,NA,TRBJ2-3,many
CASSIAGDTDTQYF,TGTGCCAGTAGTATAGCAGGGGACACAGATACGCAGTATTTT,TRBV19,NA,TRBJ2-3,many
CASSGQGRKNIQYF,TGTGCCAGTAGTGGCCAGGGCCGAAAAAACATTCAGTACTTC,TRBV19,NA,TRBJ2-4,many
CASRSLVSLFSGNTIYF,TGTGCCAGCAGGTCACTCGTCAGCCTTTTCTCTGGAAACACCATATATTTT,TRBV2,NA,TRBJ1-3,once
CASSLSRLARSQQFF,TGTGCCAGCAGTCTTTCCAGACTAGCGCGAAGTCAGCAGTTCTTC,TRBV6-2/TRBV6-3,TRBD2,TRBJ2-1,NA
CASSNGLQGGYTF,TGTGCCAGCAGCAACGGACTCCAGGGTGGCTACACCTTC,TRBV28,NA,TRBJ1-2,medium-sized
CASSQAPGPPSGELFF,TGTGCCAGCAGCCAAGCCCCGGGACCCCCGTCCGGGGAGCTGTTTTTT,TRBV3-1,NA,TRBJ2-2,many
CASSAGRVPSPLHF,TGTGCCAGCAGCGCCGGACGGGTGCCATCACCCCTCCACTTT,TRBV9,NA,TRBJ1-6,many
CSGLAGSTDTQYF,TGCAGCGGACTAGCGGGAAGCACAGATACGCAGTATTTT,TRBV20-1,TRBD2,TRBJ2-3,many
CASSVEGRIGSTDTQYF,TGTGCCAGCAGCGTAGAAGGTAGGATCGGTAGCACAGATACGCAGTATTTT,TRBV9,NA,TRBJ2-3,many
CASSRSGRAGTQYF,TGTGCCAGCAGTCGAAGCGGGAGGGCCGGTACGCAGTATTTT,TRBV2,TRBD2,TRBJ2-3,many
CASTIRGETRGTEAFF,TGTGCCAGCACCATCAGGGGGGAAACGAGGGGCACTGAAGCTTTCTTT,TRBV6-1,TRBD1,TRBJ1-1,NA
CASSSLLAGGPCAQYF,TGTGCCAGCAGCTCCTTACTAGCGGGAGGGCCTTGTGCCCAGTACTTC,TRBV7-9,TRBD2,TRBJ2-5,NA
CASSIDWGASTDTQYF,TGTGCCAGTAGTATAGATTGGGGGGCCTCCACAGATACGCAGTATTTT,TRBV19,NA,TRBJ2-3,many
CASFSGRARTDTQYF,TGTGCCTCTTTTAGTGGGAGGGCCCGAACAGATACGCAGTATTTT,TRBV7-8,TRBD2,TRBJ2-3,few
CASSLRVGGGPYEQFF,TGTGCCAGCAGCTTAAGAGTTGGGGGAGGGCCCTATGAGCAGTTCTTC,TRBV13,TRBD2,TRBJ2-1,many
CASSQDRILDTGELFF,TGTGCCAGCAGCCAAGATCGTATCTTGGACACCGGGGAGCTGTTTTTT,TRBV3-1,NA,TRBJ2-2,many
CASSLGTEVYGYTF,TGTGCCAGCAGTTTAGGGACAGAGGTCTATGGCTACACCTTC,TRBV5-4,TRBD1,TRBJ1-2,many
CASSPGQLNTEAFF,TGTGCCAGCTCCCCGGGACAGCTGAACACTGAAGCTTTCTTT,TRBV18,TRBD1,TRBJ1-1,NA
CASSLGAFGVLGSNYGYTF,TGTGCCAGCAGTTTAGGGGCGTTCGGTGTTCTGGGATCTAACTATGGCTACACCTTC,TRBV28,NA,TRBJ1-2,NA